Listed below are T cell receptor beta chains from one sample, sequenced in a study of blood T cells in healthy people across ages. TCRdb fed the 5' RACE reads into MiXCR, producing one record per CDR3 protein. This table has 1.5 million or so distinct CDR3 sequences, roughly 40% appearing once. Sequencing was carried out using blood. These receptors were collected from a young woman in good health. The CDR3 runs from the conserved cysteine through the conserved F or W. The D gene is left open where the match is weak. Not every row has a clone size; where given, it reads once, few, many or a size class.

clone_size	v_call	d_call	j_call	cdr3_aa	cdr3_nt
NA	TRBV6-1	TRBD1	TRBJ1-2	CASSVHSGTASGGYGYTF	TGTGCCAGCAGCGTGCATTCCGGGACAGCGAGCGGCGGCTATGGCTACACCTTC
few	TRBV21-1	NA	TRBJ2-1	CASSKPASGRAEQFF	TGTGCCAGCAGCAAACCCGCTAGCGGGAGGGCTGAGCAGTTCTTC
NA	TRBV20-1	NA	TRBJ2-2	CSASGRAENTGELFF	TGCAGTGCTAGCGGACGAGCGGAAAACACCGGGGAGCTGTTTTTT
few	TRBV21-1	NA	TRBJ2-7	CASSNLLAGAPYEQYF	TGTGCCAGCAGCAACCTTCTAGCGGGGGCGCCCTACGAGCAGTACTTC
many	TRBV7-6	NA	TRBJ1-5	CASSLQNNQPQHF	TGTGCCAGCAGCTTACAGAACAATCAGCCCCAGCATTTT
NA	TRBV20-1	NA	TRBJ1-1	CSARDGGGGTEAFF	TGCAGTGCTAGAGATGGCGGGGGTGGCACTGAAGCTTTCTTT
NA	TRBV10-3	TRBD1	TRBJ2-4	CAISEIGGNEQYF	TGTGCCATCAGTGAGATAGGGGGCAATGAGCAGTACTTC
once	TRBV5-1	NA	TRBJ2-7	CASSLGAGPSYNEQYF	TGCGCCAGCAGCTTGGGGGCGGGACCCTCCTACAATGAGCAGTACTTC
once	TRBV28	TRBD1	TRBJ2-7	CASSLATGTSEQYF	TGTGCCAGCAGTTTAGCGACAGGGACGTCCGAGCAGTACTTC
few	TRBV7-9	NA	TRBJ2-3	CASSLAGKDTQYF	TGTGCCAGCAGCTTGGCCGGGAAGGATACGCAGTATTTT
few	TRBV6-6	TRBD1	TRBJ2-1	CASRPTLQGATGFF	TGTGCCAGCAGACCCACGCTACAGGGGGCGACTGGGTTCTTC
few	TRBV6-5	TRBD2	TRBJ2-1	CASSHGALAGVYNEQFF	TGTGCCAGCAGTCACGGGGCCCTAGCGGGAGTCTACAATGAGCAGTTCTTC
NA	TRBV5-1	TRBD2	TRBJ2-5	CASRSGLAGGQETQYF	TGCGCCAGCAGGTCCGGACTAGCGGGGGGGCAAGAGACCCAGTACTTC
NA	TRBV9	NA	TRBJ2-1	CASSSLRGGLGGQFF	TGTGCCAGCAGCTCCTTAAGGGGGGGGCTAGGTGGGCAGTTCTTC
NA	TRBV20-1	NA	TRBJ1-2	CSAREGYGGYTF	TGCAGTGCTAGAGAAGGGTATGGTGGCTACACCTTC
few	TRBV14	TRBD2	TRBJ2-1	CASTLAGGPSYHEQFF	TGTGCCAGCACCCTAGCGGGAGGGCCCTCGTACCATGAGCAGTTCTTC
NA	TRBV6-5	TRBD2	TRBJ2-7	CASSSLTSGTTYEQYF	TGTGCCAGCAGTTCGCTGACTAGCGGGACGACCTACGAGCAGTACTTC
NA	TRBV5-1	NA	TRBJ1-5	CASSAELNQPQHF	TGCGCCAGCAGCGCAGAGTTAAATCAGCCCCAGCATTTT
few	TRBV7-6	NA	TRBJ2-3	CASSFGAGSADTQYF	TGTGCCAGCAGCTTCGGGGCAGGTTCCGCAGATACGCAGTATTTT
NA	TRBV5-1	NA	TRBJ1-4	CASSLLPGGTNEKLFF	TGCGCCAGCAGCTTGTTACCGGGTGGAACTAATGAAAAACTGTTTTTT